The clone carrying this TCR beta chain has only one observation. The data belong to a study of blood T cell repertoires in COVID-19. Across the study: Researchers got acute and convalescent COVID-19 samples from the United States, Italy and Spain. From T cells, B-cell-depleted T cells, or PBMCs came the material, which was cDNA or gDNA.

Trimming pared 7 bases from V and 3 bases from J, leaving 4 bases between. The CDR3 sequence is 11 residues long. Germline V gene sequence: CDR1 SNHLY, CDR2 FYNNEI. In the original processing: Quantification of nucleated cells was approximated via reference gene primer amplification. Repertoires were generated with immunoSEQ multiplex PCR, while TCRdb's copy carries only in-frame clones and drops some. The V and J calls and clone size come from that table; D and trimming were worked out from the DNA. In the table there are some 200,000 clones, less than 85% of which are singletons. Sequencing was carried out using peripheral blood. V and J are TRBV2 and TRBJ2-1; unclear D gene. The TCR originated in a woman aged 70-85 years with acute or convalescent COVID-19. The CDR3 DNA sequence: TGTGCCAGCATGAGCTACAATGAGCAGTTCTTC. This translates into CASMSYNEQFF.